These T cell receptor beta chains were read from a single sample in a study of shared clonotypes between healthy human individuals. Sequenced by immunoSEQ multiplex PCR; TCRdb stores in-frame clones only, minus some. This sample has 1,100,000 or so clones, with about 84% found just once. The sequenced material came from memory CD4+ T cells from PBMCs. The source is a man younger than 35 in good health. Some clones in this sample may be carry-over from other donors' samples. The CDR3 runs from the conserved cysteine through the conserved F or W. Fields, in order: clone size, J gene, V gene, D gene, CDR3 DNA, CDR3 protein. A D gene is named only where the DNA matches it firmly. A row's size may be missing; if present it is once, few, many or a size class.

-,TRBJ2-2,TRBV9,TRBD1,TGTGCCAGCCAGAGGACAGGGACGGTCACCGGGGAGCTGTTTTTT,CASQRTGTVTGELFF
-,TRBJ2-3,TRBV6-6,-,TGTGCCAGCAGCCGACGCAGGCCCGGCACAGATACGCAGTATTTT,CASSRRRPGTDTQYF
once,TRBJ2-3,TRBV11-2,-,TGTGCCAGCAGCTTAGGGCAGACGAGCACAGATACGCAGTATTTT,CASSLGQTSTDTQYF
-,TRBJ2-1,TRBV7-9,-,TGTGCCAGCAGCTTAAGTTTGGGGAGCTCCTACAATGAGCAGTTCTTC,CASSLSLGSSYNEQFF
-,TRBJ2-7,TRBV11-1,-,TGTGCCAGCAGCTTGGGCAGGGGAGTATACGAGCAGTACTTC,CASSLGRGVYEQYF
-,TRBJ1-2,TRBV28,TRBD1,TGTGCCAGCAGTTCCGGGAGGGGGCGGCATTACTATGGCTACACCTTC,CASSSGRGRHYYGYTF
-,TRBJ1-1,TRBV11-2,-,TGTGCCAGCAGCTTAGAACGGACTGAAGCTTTCTTT,CASSLERTEAFF
-,TRBJ2-3,TRBV5-4,-,TGTGCCAGCAGCTTGAGGACCGGGAGCCTGGATACGCAGTATTTT,CASSLRTGSLDTQYF
few,TRBJ2-7,TRBV28,-,TGTGCCAGCAGTTTGGGACGGCGGGAGCAGTACTTC,CASSLGRREQYF
-,TRBJ2-2,TRBV7-3,TRBD1,TGTGCCAGCAGCCCACAGGGGAACGCCGGGGAGCTGTTTTTT,CASSPQGNAGELFF
-,TRBJ2-2,TRBV6-4,-,TGTGCCAGCAGTGACCGGGCCGGGGAGCTGTTTTTT,CASSDRAGELFF
few,TRBJ2-1,TRBV28,-,TGTGCCAGCAGTTACAATGAGCAGTTCTTC,CASSYNEQFF
-,TRBJ2-5,TRBV2,TRBD1,TGTGCCAGCAGTGAACGGGGACAGGTTGTAGAGACCCAGTACTTC,CASSERGQVVETQYF
few,TRBJ2-4,TRBV30,-,TGTGCCTGGAGTTCCGGGCAAAACATTCAGTACTTC,CAWSSGQNIQYF
-,TRBJ2-2,TRBV5-6,TRBD2,TGTGCCAGCAGCTCTAGGACTAGCGGGTACACCGGGGAGCTGTTTTTT,CASSSRTSGYTGELFF
-,TRBJ1-1,TRBV6-1,-,TGTGCCAGCAGGGTAGGACGGGCAAACACTGAAGCTTTCTTT,CASRVGRANTEAFF
-,TRBJ1-4,TRBV28,-,TGTGCCAGCAGATTTTCCGGGACCCGATATGAAAAACTGTTTTTT,CASRFSGTRYEKLFF
-,TRBJ2-7,TRBV6-5,TRBD1,TGTGCCAGCAGTTACTCAAGCAGGGGGTTCTACGAGCAGTACTTC,CASSYSSRGFYEQYF
-,TRBJ1-4,TRBV7-2,TRBD1,TGTGCCAGCAGCTCAACCGGGACAGGATTTGAAAAACTGTTTTTT,CASSSTGTGFEKLFF
-,TRBJ1-1,TRBV6-1,-,TGTGCCAGCAGTGAAGATAGGGGTGAAGCTTTCTTT,CASSEDRGEAFF
once,TRBJ2-7,TRBV28,-,TGTGCCAGCAGTGTGTTTCTACAAGAGCAGTACTTC,CASSVFLQEQYF
once,TRBJ1-2,TRBV30,-,TGTGCCTGGAGTGGAGGGAGAGAGGGCTACACCTTC,CAWSGGREGYTF
once,TRBJ2-1,TRBV2,-,TGTGCCAGCAAAATAAGCGGGTTTTACAATGAGCAGTTCTTC,CASKISGFYNEQFF
-,TRBJ1-5,TRBV2,-,TGTGCCAGCAGTGAAAGGGTTCAGCCCCAGCATTTT,CASSERVQPQHF
-,TRBJ2-5,TRBV6-5,-,TGTGCCAGCAGTTTCGGAGAGACCCAGTACTTC,CASSFGETQYF
-,TRBJ2-5,TRBV11-2,TRBD2,TGTGCCAGCAGCTTAATTCAGCGGGGGGGGACCCAGTACTTC,CASSLIQRGGTQYF
-,TRBJ1-2,TRBV6-1,TRBD1,TGTGCCAGCAGACCCGCCGGGACAGGGCATGGCTACACCTTC,CASRPAGTGHGYTF
few,TRBJ2-5,TRBV5-1,-,TGCGCCAGCAGCTTGGGTTTCGAGAAGGAGACCCAGTACTTC,CASSLGFEKETQYF
once,TRBJ2-3,TRBV4-3,-,TGCGCCAGCAGCCGAGAGGTCTGGCGGTCCACAGATACGCAGTATTTT,CASSREVWRSTDTQYF
-,TRBJ2-1,TRBV6-4,-,TGTGCCAGCAGTGATTGGGGCCGTAGCTCCTACAATGAGCAGTTCTTC,CASSDWGRSSYNEQFF
few,TRBJ2-3,TRBV18,-,TGTGCCAGCTCATCCGAGCTGGGGGCGGGAGATACGCAGTATTTT,CASSSELGAGDTQYF
-,TRBJ1-4,TRBV18,TRBD1,TGTGCCAGCTCACCACGTTCCTCCGGGACAGGGAATGAAAAACTGTTTTTT,CASSPRSSGTGNEKLFF
-,TRBJ2-3,TRBV2,-,TGTGCCAGCCACTTACAGTATTTT,CASHLQYF
-,TRBJ2-6,TRBV7-2,TRBD1,TGTGCCAGCAGCTTATCGACAGGGGGATCTGGGGCCAACGTCCTGACTTTC,CASSLSTGGSGANVLTF
-,TRBJ1-3,TRBV30,-,TGTGCCTGGAGTTGGGTGTCTGGAAACACCATATATTTT,CAWSWVSGNTIYF
-,TRBJ1-3,TRBV7-9,-,TGTGCCAGCAGCTTAATGGGGCCTGGAAACACCATATATTTT,CASSLMGPGNTIYF
-,TRBJ1-2,TRBV28,TRBD1,TGTGCCAGCAGCACACCGGGACAGGCTTATGGCTACACCTTC,CASSTPGQAYGYTF
once,TRBJ1-1,TRBV6-1,-,TGTGCCAGCGAAGGGAACACTGAAGCTTTCTTT,CASEGNTEAFF
-,TRBJ1-2,TRBV28,TRBD1,TGTGCCAGCAGTGAAGGAGGGGGCGTAAACTATGGCTACACCTTC,CASSEGGGVNYGYTF
-,TRBJ1-1,TRBV4-1,-,TGCGCCAGCAGCATTCCGACGGTCAACACTGAAGCTTTCTTT,CASSIPTVNTEAFF
-,TRBJ2-2,TRBV7-8,-,TGTGCCAGCAGCCCCTGGACCCAGGGCTACACCGGGGAGCTGTTTTTT,CASSPWTQGYTGELFF
-,TRBJ2-5,TRBV11-2,-,TGTGCCAGCAGCTTAAGGCGGGCGGGGGAGACCCAGTACTTC,CASSLRRAGETQYF
-,TRBJ1-2,TRBV9,-,TGTGCCAGCAGTGGGATCTCCGTCCTACGGTCCGATGGCTACACCTTC,CASSGISVLRSDGYTF
-,TRBJ2-7,TRBV9,TRBD2,TGTGCCAGCAGCTTCGGGACTAGCGGGAGGGCCCCTTTCTACGAGCAGTACTTC,CASSFGTSGRAPFYEQYF
few,TRBJ2-7,TRBV4-2,TRBD2,TGTGCCAGCAGCCAAGATCAGGTCCTAGCGGGACGTGCCGAGCAGTACTTC,CASSQDQVLAGRAEQYF
-,TRBJ2-3,TRBV19,-,TGTGCCAGTAGTATCATGAATACGCAGTATTTT,CASSIMNTQYF
-,TRBJ2-5,TRBV19,-,TGTGCCAGTAGAAAAGACAGAAAACAAGAGACCCAGTACTTC,CASRKDRKQETQYF
-,TRBJ2-1,TRBV10-3,TRBD2,TGTGCCATCACCCCTTCTAGCGGGAGTATCAATGAGCAGTTCTTC,CAITPSSGSINEQFF
-,TRBJ2-3,TRBV7-2,TRBD2,TGTGCCAGCAGCCCTGATTGGACTAGCGGGCAGTCCGGTACGCAGTATTTT,CASSPDWTSGQSGTQYF
few,TRBJ1-1,TRBV2,-,TGTGCCAGCATAGACCTGAACACTGAAGCTTTCTTT,CASIDLNTEAFF
few,TRBJ2-3,TRBV27,-,TGTGCCAGTACCCAAAGGGGGGTAAGCACAGATACGCAGTATTTT,CASTQRGVSTDTQYF
-,TRBJ1-4,TRBV4-1,TRBD1,TGCGCCAGCAGCCAAACCGGGACAGGGGGGGTCGAAAAACTGTTTTTT,CASSQTGTGGVEKLFF
-,TRBJ1-5,TRBV6-6,-,TGTGCCAGCAGTTACTCGAACAAACTTCAGCCCCAGCATTTT,CASSYSNKLQPQHF